This TCR beta chain was captured by sequencing in a study of cytomegalovirus exposure and HLA in healthy donors. Study in general: The Caucasian-associated ancestry cluster held around four fifths of approximately 400 genotyped donors.

Germline V lookup: CDR1 MGHDK, CDR2 SYGVNS. The V and J ends lost 3 bases and 3 bases, in that order; junction bases with no gene match: 11. The CDR3 runs to 17 residues. To note about this clone: The antigen is unknown.

The PCR used 60 Vbeta and 13 Jbeta primers. TCRdb's table, derived via immunoSEQ multiplex PCR, lists solely in-frame clones and lacks some. The sample lists 170,000 or so clones, around 80% occurring once. Overall study findings and caveats: The authors later linked a missense DCLRE1C variant to TCR beta V- and J-gene trimming. A cluster of highly shared sequence variants was likely a sequencing artifact. Earlier analysis found most TCR beta V segments productive about 87% or about 30% of the time.

The TCR sequence derives from a woman aged 45-60 years in good health and CMV-seropositive. V is TRBV25-1 and J is TRBJ2-7; 10 nucleotides match TRBD1. Specimen: PBMCs. CDR3 nucleotides: TGTGCCAGCAGTGACACTTCCGGACAGGGGGGTTACTACGAGCAGTACTTC. As protein: CASSDTSGQGGYYEQYF.